Each of the 7 T cell receptor beta chains below was sequenced from the same sample in a study. TCRdb ran MiXCR on the 5' RACE reads and lists one entry per CDR3 protein. The sample includes tens of thousands of distinct CDR3 sequences, less than 30% seen only once; the top ten take approximately 2%. The sorted Tregs were CD4+CD25+CD127-/low cells. Sequenced: tumor-infiltrating Tregs sorted from the breast tumor. The source of these receptors is a female donor with breast cancer.

The rearrangement joins TRBV5-1 to TRBJ2-7, with a tentative D call TRBD2 (7 bases). The CDR3 covers 14 residues. The V end was cut by 4 bases, the J end by 0 bases, with 11 bases between. Per germline, CDR1 SGHRS and CDR2 YFSETQ. This chain's CDR3 is CASSKGGGSYEQYF. CDR3 sequence (DNA): TGCGCCAGCAGCAAGGGGGGGGGCTCCTACGAGCAGTACTTC.

This clonotype has more than one count but fewer than ten. This chain connects TRBV12-3 or TRBV12-4 to TRBJ1-5, with 7 bases identical to TRBD1. Trimming cost V 5 bases and J 0 bases; bases outside gene matches: 4. The CDR3 length is 15 residues. CDR3 DNA: TGTGCCAGCAGTGGACAGGACTATAGCAATCAGCCCCAGCATTTT. It is translated as CASSGQDYSNQPQHF.

The V and J genes are TRBV5-6 and TRBJ1-5; D unresolved. Germline V CDR1 and CDR2: SGHDT, YYEEEE. CDR3 length: 14 residues. Trimming left V 1 base short and J 3 bases short, with 8 bases between. CDR3 nucleotide sequence: TGTGCCAGCAGCTTGTTGTCAGCCAATCAGCCCCAGCATTTT. This encodes CASSLLSANQPQHF.

This clonotype was found a few times. The genes are TRBV5-1 and TRBJ2-1; D remains ambiguous. There are 14 residues in the CDR3. Germline assignment: CDR1 SGHRS and CDR2 YFSETQ. Between the trimmed V and J ends, which lost 0 bases and 3 bases, there was a span of 7 bases. The CDR3 reads CASSLGPNYNEQFF. The CDR3 region has the DNA TGCGCCAGCAGCTTGGGGCCGAACTACAATGAGCAGTTCTTC.

As regards this clonotype: This clone may be a read error of a much larger clone one base away. The chain is built from TRBV7-2 and TRBJ1-5; no firm D call. The germline gives CDR1 SGHTA, CDR2 FQGNSA. The CDR3 is made up of 13 amino acids. CDR3 amino acids: CASGLLIDQPQHF. The CDR3 DNA follows: TGTGCCAGCGGCTTATTGATCGATCAGCCCCAGCATTTT.

The J gene is TRBJ1-3, the V gene TRBV28, with D unresolved. Looked up from germline, CDR1 is MDHEN and CDR2 is SYDVKM. The CDR3 consists of 15 residues. The V and J ends lost 4 bases and 1 base respectively, with 11 bases between them. CDR3 sequence: CASSSQLLSGNTIYF. CDR3 in DNA: TGTGCCAGCAGTTCGCAGCTTTTATCTGGAAACACCATATATTTT.

This chain connects TRBV2 to TRBJ1-2, with a possible D match to TRBD1 (5 bases). The CDR3 loop spans 15 amino acids. Trimming pared 7 bases from V and 0 bases from J, leaving 15 bases between. Germline V lookup: CDR1 SNHLY, CDR2 FYNNEI. In DNA form, the CDR3 reads TGTGCCAGCACCCAAAGCAGGGAGGCTAACTATGGCTACACCTTC. Its translation is CASTQSREANYGYTF.